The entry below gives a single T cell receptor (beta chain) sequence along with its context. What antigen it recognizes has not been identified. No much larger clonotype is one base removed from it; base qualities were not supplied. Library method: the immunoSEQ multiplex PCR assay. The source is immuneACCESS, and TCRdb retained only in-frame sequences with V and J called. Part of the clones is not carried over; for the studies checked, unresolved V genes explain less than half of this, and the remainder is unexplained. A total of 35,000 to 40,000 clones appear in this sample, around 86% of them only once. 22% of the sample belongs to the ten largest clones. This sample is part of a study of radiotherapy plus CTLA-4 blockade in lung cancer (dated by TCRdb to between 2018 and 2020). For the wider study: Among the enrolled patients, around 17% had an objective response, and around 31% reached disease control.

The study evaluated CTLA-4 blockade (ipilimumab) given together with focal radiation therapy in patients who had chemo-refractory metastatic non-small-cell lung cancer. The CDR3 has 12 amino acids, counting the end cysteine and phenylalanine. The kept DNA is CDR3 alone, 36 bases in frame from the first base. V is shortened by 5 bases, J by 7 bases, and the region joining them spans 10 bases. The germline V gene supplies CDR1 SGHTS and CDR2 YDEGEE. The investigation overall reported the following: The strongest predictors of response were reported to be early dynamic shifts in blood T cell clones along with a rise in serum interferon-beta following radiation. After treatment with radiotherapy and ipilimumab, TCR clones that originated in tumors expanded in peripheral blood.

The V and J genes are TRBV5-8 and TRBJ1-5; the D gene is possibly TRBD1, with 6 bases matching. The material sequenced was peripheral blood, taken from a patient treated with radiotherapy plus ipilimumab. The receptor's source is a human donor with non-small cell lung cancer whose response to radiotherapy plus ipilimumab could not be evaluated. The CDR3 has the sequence CASRTGFQPQHF. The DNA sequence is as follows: TGTGCCAGCAGAACAGGGTTCCAGCCCCAGCATTTT.